A single T cell receptor beta chain is shown here with its context. The data are from a study of blood T cell repertoires in COVID-19. This table comes from immunoSEQ multiplex PCR, and its TCRdb copy is limited to in-frame clones, with some not included. The repertoire holds a few hundred thousand clones, with more than 80% as singletons. Recruits, aged about 18 to 90 years, lived in 25 or so US areas. Two consecutive negative NP/OP PCR tests, clearance, or resolved symptoms defined Cohort 3 recovery. The ends were cut back, 2 bases at V and 1 base at J, with 14 bases in the middle. Per the germline V gene, CDR1 is MNHEY and CDR2 is SVGAGI. The CDR3 covers 16 residues.

Specimen: PBMCs or T cells enriched from blood (not recorded which). The clonotype comes from a man in his thirties or forties who had recovered from COVID-19. V gene TRBV6-5 combines with J gene TRBJ1-1, with D perhaps matching TRBD1 (6 bases). CDR3 DNA: TGTGCCAGCAGTTACCCAACCCTACAGGGGAACACTGAAGCTTTCTTT. It is translated as CASSYPTLQGNTEAFF.